A single sample is the source of the 3 T cell receptor beta chains below, sequenced in a study of blood T cell repertoires in COVID-19. The table came from immunoSEQ multiplex PCR; TCRdb's copy has only in-frame clones and leaves some out. The sample records some 40,000 clones, approximately 90% being singletons. Input material: peripheral blood. These receptors were obtained from a human donor in a cohort sampled during active COVID-19.

The rearrangement uses TRBV30 and TRBJ2-7, with 8 positions matching TRBD2. Looked up from germline, CDR1 is GTSNPN and CDR2 is SVGIG (reference sequence). The CDR3 sequence is 16 residues long. V dropped 0 bases and J dropped 2; count of bases not matched to a gene: 9. CDR3 bases: TGTGCCTGGAGTGTACGAGCGGGAGTGTCTCCCTACGAGCAGTACTTC. As protein: CAWSVRAGVSPYEQYF. The whole variable domain, filled in from reference TRBV30 and TRBJ2-7, reads SQTIHQWPATLVQPVGSPLSLECTVEGTSNPNLYWYRQAAGRGLQLLFYSVGIGQISSEVPQNLSASRPQDRQFILSSKKLLLSDSGFYLCAWSVRAGVSPYEQYFGPGTRLTVT.

The chain is built from TRBV27 and TRBJ1-1; possibly TRBD1 for D (6 bases). CDR1 MNHEY and CDR2 SMNVEV come from the germline V gene (reference sequence). Trimming removed 6 bases from V and 1 base from J, with 18 bases in between. The CDR3 contains 16 residues. This chain's CDR3 is CASSFGGWGANTEAFF. In DNA form, the CDR3 reads TGTGCCAGCAGCTTCGGGGGGTGGGGGGCGAACACTGAAGCTTTCTTT.

In this sample, this clone turned up once. This chain uses TRBV10-3 with TRBJ2-7, with 7 bases lining up with TRBD2. With 8 bases clipped from V and 3 bases from J, the junction kept 13 bases outside the gene matches. CDR1 is ENHRY, CDR2 SYGVKD, per germline. The CDR3 runs 15 residues. The CDR3: CAIGIRREYFYEQYF. CDR3 bases: TGTGCCATCGGTATCCGGCGGGAGTACTTCTACGAGCAGTACTTC.